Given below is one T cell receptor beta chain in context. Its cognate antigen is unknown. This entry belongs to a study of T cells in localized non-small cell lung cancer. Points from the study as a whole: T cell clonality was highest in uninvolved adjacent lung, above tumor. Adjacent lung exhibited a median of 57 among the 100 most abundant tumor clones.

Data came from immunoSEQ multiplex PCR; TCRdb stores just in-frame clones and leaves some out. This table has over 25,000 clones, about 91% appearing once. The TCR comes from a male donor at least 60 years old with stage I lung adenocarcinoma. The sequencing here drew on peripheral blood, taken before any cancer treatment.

CDR3 sequence reads: CASSVTVNGNTIYF. CDR3 DNA sequence: TGTGCCAGCAGTGTAACGGTTAATGGAAACACCATATATTTT. The chain combines TRBV6-1 with TRBJ1-3; D ambiguous. The V and J ends lost 4 bases and 3 bases respectively, with 10 bases between them. CDR3 length: 14 amino acids. Germline CDR1 reads MNHNS; CDR2 reads SASEGT.